The 22 T cell receptor beta chains below all came from one sample that was sequenced in a study of blood T cell repertoires in COVID-19. Some clones are missing from TCRdb's copy, which holds only in-frame ones; the method was immunoSEQ multiplex PCR. The sample shows under 350,000 clones, roughly 90% of them seen only once. The source material was peripheral blood. Source of these receptors: a woman aged 25 to 45 with COVID-19, enrolled during active disease.

The chain has TRBV7-9 and TRBJ1-3; tentative D call: TRBD1 (6 bases). The CDR3 contains 14 residues. The germline V gene encodes CDR1 SEHNR and CDR2 FQNEAQ (reference sequence). Trimming left V 5 bases short and J 2 bases short, with 10 bases between. The CDR3 DNA sequence: TGTGCCAGCAGCACAGGGCGCACTGGAAACACCATATATTTT. Translated: CASSTGRTGNTIYF.

The chain joins TRBV12-3 or TRBV12-4 to TRBJ1-2; D unresolved. The length of the CDR3 is 12 residues. V was pared by 8 bases and J by 6 bases, with 13 bases between. The DNA for the CDR3 is TGTGCCAGCTCCGGGATGAGGGATGGCTACACCTTC. Translation gives CASSGMRDGYTF.

The genes are TRBV7-2 and TRBJ1-2; the D is unclear. Germline assignment: CDR1 SGHTA and CDR2 FQGNSA. This CDR3 has 13 residues. V gave up 5 bases and J gave up 4 bases, with 11 bases separating them. This CDR3 reads CASSPDTFYGYTF. The CDR3 bases are TGTGCCAGCAGCCCAGACACGTTCTATGGCTACACCTTC.

This chain uses TRBV7-9 with TRBJ2-7; D unclear. V was trimmed by 5 bases and J by 5 bases, leaving 10 bases between them. This CDR3 contains 12 residues. Germline assignment: CDR1 SEHNR and CDR2 FQNEAQ (reference sequence). DNA for the CDR3: TGTGCCAGCAGCCATACCCGGGACGAGCAGTACTTC. Residues: CASSHTRDEQYF.

The genes are TRBV9 and TRBJ1-1; D might be TRBD1 (6 bases). The germline V gene has CDR1 SGDLS and CDR2 YYNGEE. Between the trimmed V and J ends, which lost 5 bases and 4 bases, there was a span of 27 bases. CDR3 size: 18 residues. CDR3 sequence reads: CASSRRGTPGPPPTEAFF. DNA for the CDR3: TGTGCCAGCAGTCGAAGGGGGACACCCGGACCCCCCCCCACTGAAGCTTTCTTT.

The rearrangement uses TRBV6-5 and TRBJ2-5, with TRBD1 matching 10 bases. Per the germline V gene, CDR1 is MNHEY and CDR2 is SVGAGI. Trimming removed 6 bases from V and 3 bases from J; junction bases left unmatched: 1. The CDR3 is made up of 13 amino acids. For the CDR3, the DNA is TGTGCCAGCAGGGGACAGGGGAAAGAGACCCAGTACTTC. It specifies CASRGQGKETQYF.

This clone came up once. V gene TRBV4-3 combines with J gene TRBJ2-5, with D perhaps matching TRBD1 (6 bases). V gave up 0 bases and J gave up 5 bases, with 10 bases separating them. The CDR3 consists of 14 residues. The V gene's germline CDR1 is LGHNA and CDR2 YSLEER. CDR3 nucleotides: TGCGCCAGCAGCCAAGATTTGAGGGGGGAGACCCAGTACTTC. This encodes CASSQDLRGETQYF.

V usage is TRBV19 and J usage is TRBJ1-2; 7 positions agree with TRBD1. This CDR3 spans 13 amino acids. Germline V gene data show CDR1 as LNHDA and CDR2 as SQIVND (reference sequence). V shed 4 bases and J 4 bases; nucleotides not matched to a gene: 3. The CDR3 protein is CASSRDSAYGYTF. CDR3 DNA sequence: TGTGCCAGTAGTAGGGACAGCGCCTATGGCTACACCTTC.

The chain couples TRBV4-2 to TRBJ2-3, with D perhaps TRBD1 (6 bases). Germline V CDR1 and CDR2: LGHNA, YNFKEQ. The CDR3 runs to 15 residues. V lost 4 bases to trimming and J lost 1 base, with 12 bases between them. The CDR3 sequence is CASSLDSRGTDTQYF. The CDR3 nucleotides read TGTGCCAGCAGCCTGGACAGCCGGGGCACAGATACGCAGTATTTT.

The rearrangement links TRBV3-1 (or the pseudogene TRBV3-2) to TRBJ1-3; D possibly corresponds to TRBD1 (6 bases). CDR3 length equals 17 residues. Germline V gene sequence: CDR1 LGHDT, CDR2 YNNKEL (reference sequence). V gave up 1 base and J gave up 0 bases, with 13 bases separating them. The CDR3 sequence is CASSQGGHKSSGNTIYF. CDR3 in DNA: TGTGCCAGCAGCCAAGGGGGACATAAGAGCTCTGGAAACACCATATATTTT.

The J gene is TRBJ2-1, the V gene TRBV19; 10 nucleotides match TRBD2. J was trimmed by 1 base and V by 5 bases; bases with no gene match: 5. Germline V gene lookup returns CDR1 LNHDA and CDR2 SQIVND (reference sequence). CDR3 length equals 16 residues. The CDR3 DNA reads TGTGCCAGTAGTTCTCCGGGACTAGCGTCCTACAATGAGCAGTTCTTC. Its protein product is CASSSPGLASYNEQFF.

The chain carries TRBV24-1 and TRBJ1-3; 10 bases match TRBD1. Germline V CDR1 and CDR2: KGHDR, SFDVKD. After removal of 7 bases from V and 2 bases from J, the junction contained 4 bases not matched to a gene. The CDR3 runs to 15 residues. The chain's CDR3 is CATSAGTGAGNTIYF. The CDR3 region has the DNA TGTGCCACCAGCGCTGGGACAGGGGCTGGAAACACCATATATTTT.

The chain combines TRBV4-1 with TRBJ1-2, with D possibly TRBD1 on 6 matching bases. The V end was cut by 3 bases, the J end by 4 bases, with 12 bases between. CDR3 size: 14 residues. Germline CDR1 reads MGHRA; CDR2 reads YSYEKL. This CDR3 reads CASSHFGQSYGYTF. CDR3 sequence (DNA): TGCGCCAGCAGCCACTTTGGACAGAGCTATGGCTACACCTTC.

The genes are TRBV7-6 and TRBJ2-1, with 7 bases fitting TRBD1. V gave up 5 bases and J gave up 7 bases; unmatched junction bases: 8. The CDR3 covers 14 residues. Germline V lookup: CDR1 SGHVS, CDR2 FNYEAQ. CDR3 coding DNA: TGTGCCAGCAGCCCCCGACAGGGTCGAAATGAGCAGTTCTTC. This encodes CASSPRQGRNEQFF.

The chain couples TRBV6-5 to TRBJ2-5; tentative D call: TRBD2 (6 bases). The germline CDR1 and CDR2 sequences are MNHEY and SVGAGI. The V end was cut by 5 bases, the J end by 2 bases, with 12 bases between. This CDR3 region has 14 residues. CDR3 nucleotides: TGTGCCAGCAGTCGCGGGACCAATCAAGAGACCCAGTACTTC. It codes for CASSRGTNQETQYF.

The chain employs TRBV7-9 and TRBJ2-1, with 12 bases aligning to TRBD1. The germline CDR1 and CDR2 sequences are SEHNR and FQNEAQ (reference sequence). With V trimmed by 5 bases and J by 7 bases, 6 bases remained unmatched. This CDR3 is 15 amino acids long. CDR3 amino acids: CASSLRDRGQNEQFF. The CDR3 DNA follows: TGTGCCAGCAGCCTCCGGGACAGGGGGCAAAATGAGCAGTTCTTC.

Notes on this clone: Different DNA sequences within this sample yield the same CDR3. The chain recombines TRBV18 with TRBJ1-2; tentatively, D is TRBD1 (6 bases). V was trimmed by 3 bases and J by 3 bases, leaving 11 bases between them. This CDR3 has 14 residues. Looked up from germline, CDR1 is KGHSH and CDR2 is LQKENI. The CDR3 DNA sequence: TGTGCCAGCTCACCTCGGGCAGGGGACTATGGCTACACCTTC. It is translated as CASSPRAGDYGYTF.

The chain combines TRBV20-1 with TRBJ1-5; D may be TRBD1 (5 bases). The germline gives CDR1 DFQATT, CDR2 SNEGSKA (reference sequence). Trimming removed 3 bases from V and 2 bases from J, with 14 bases in between. This CDR3 is built from 15 residues. CDR3 sequence: CSASSIPGGNQPQHF. In DNA, the CDR3 is TGCAGTGCTAGTTCTATTCCGGGGGGCAATCAGCCCCAGCATTTT.

V gene TRBV5-4 combines with J gene TRBJ2-5, with 7 bases matching TRBD1. The germline V gene has CDR1 SGHNT and CDR2 YYREEE (reference sequence). The CDR3 sequence is 15 residues long. V lost 1 base, J lost 2 bases, and 5 bases stayed unmatched. In DNA, the CDR3 is TGTGCCAGCAGCTTGTCGACAGGGCTGCAAGAGACCCAGTACTTC. Amino acid sequence: CASSLSTGLQETQYF.

The V gene is TRBV5-1, the J gene TRBJ2-5; 9 nucleotides agree with TRBD1. The germline CDR1 and CDR2 sequences are SGHRS and YFSETQ. The ends lost 4 bases at V and 5 bases at J; junction bases unmatched: 9. This CDR3 has 15 residues. The CDR3, as DNA: TGCGCCAGCAGCCCCGACACAGGGGGCCGGGAGACCCAGTACTTC. The encoded protein is CASSPDTGGRETQYF.

There are a few counts of this clone. This sequence joins TRBV7-2 and TRBJ1-1; D perhaps matches TRBD1 (6 bases). This CDR3 comprises 15 residues. V was pared by 5 bases and J by 7 bases, with 20 bases between. Germline CDR1 reads SGHTA; CDR2 reads FQGNSA. CDR3 coding DNA: TGTGCCAGCAGCCCCGAGGCCGGACAGTATGGTGAAGCTTTCTTT. As protein: CASSPEAGQYGEAFF.

The chain carries TRBV7-9 and TRBJ1-2; TRBD1 is a possible D gene (6 bases). The CDR3 has 15 amino acids. V lost 2 bases and J lost 0, with 10 bases in between. The germline V gene encodes CDR1 SEHNR and CDR2 FQNEAQ (reference sequence). CDR3 sequence reads: CASSLQQGSNYGYTF. The CDR3 DNA is TGTGCCAGCAGCTTACAACAGGGATCTAACTATGGCTACACCTTC.